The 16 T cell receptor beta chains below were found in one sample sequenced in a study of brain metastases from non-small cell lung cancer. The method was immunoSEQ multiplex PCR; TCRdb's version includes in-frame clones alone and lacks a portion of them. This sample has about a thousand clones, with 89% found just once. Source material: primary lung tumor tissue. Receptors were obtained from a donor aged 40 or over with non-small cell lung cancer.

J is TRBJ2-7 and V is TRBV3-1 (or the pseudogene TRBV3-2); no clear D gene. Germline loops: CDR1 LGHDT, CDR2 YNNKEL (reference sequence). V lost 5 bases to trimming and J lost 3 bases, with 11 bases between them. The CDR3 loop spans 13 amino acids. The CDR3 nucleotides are TGTGCCAGCAGCGTCCGGGTCAACTACGAGCAGTACTTC. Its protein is CASSVRVNYEQYF.

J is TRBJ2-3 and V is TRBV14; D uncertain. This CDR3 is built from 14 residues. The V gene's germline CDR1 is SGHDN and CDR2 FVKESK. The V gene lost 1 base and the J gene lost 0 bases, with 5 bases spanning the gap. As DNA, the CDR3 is TGTGCCAGCAGCCAAGTTGGTAGCACAGATACGCAGTATTTT. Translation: CASSQVGSTDTQYF.

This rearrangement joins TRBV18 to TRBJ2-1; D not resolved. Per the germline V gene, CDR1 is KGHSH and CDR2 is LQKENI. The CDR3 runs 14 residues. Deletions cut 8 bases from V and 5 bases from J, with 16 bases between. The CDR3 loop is CASPPGPHNNEQFF. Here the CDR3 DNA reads TGTGCCAGCCCCCCGGGTCCCCATAACAATGAGCAGTTCTTC.

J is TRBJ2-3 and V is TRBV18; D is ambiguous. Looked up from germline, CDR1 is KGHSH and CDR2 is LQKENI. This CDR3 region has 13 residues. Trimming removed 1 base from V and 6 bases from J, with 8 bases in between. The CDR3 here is CASSPQKQDTQYF. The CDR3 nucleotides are TGTGCCAGCTCACCACAGAAGCAGGATACGCAGTATTTT.

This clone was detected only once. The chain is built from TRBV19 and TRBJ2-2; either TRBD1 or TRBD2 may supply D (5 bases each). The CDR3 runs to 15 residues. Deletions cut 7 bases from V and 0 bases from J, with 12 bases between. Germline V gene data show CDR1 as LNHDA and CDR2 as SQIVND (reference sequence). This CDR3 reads CASTRDGANTGELFF. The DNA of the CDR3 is TGTGCCAGTACCAGGGACGGCGCGAACACCGGGGAGCTGTTTTTT. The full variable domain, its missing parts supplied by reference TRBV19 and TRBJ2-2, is DGGITQSPKYLFRKEGQNVTLSCEQNLNHDAMYWYRQDPGQGLRLIYYSQIVNDFQKGDIAEGYSVSREKKESFPLTVTSAQKNPTAFYLCASTRDGANTGELFFGEGSRLTVL.

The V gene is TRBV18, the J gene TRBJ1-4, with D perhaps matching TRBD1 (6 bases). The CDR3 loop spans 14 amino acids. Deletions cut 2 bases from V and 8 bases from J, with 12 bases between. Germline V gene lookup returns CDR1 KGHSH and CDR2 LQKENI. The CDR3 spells CASSPGGEFEKLFF. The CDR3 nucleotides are TGTGCCAGCTCACCAGGGGGCGAATTCGAAAAACTGTTTTTT.

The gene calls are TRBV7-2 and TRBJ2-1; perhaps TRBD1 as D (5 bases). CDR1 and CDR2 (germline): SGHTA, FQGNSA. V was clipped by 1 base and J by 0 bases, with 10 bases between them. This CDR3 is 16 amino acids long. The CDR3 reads CASSLVRGSSYNEQFF. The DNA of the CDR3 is TGTGCCAGCAGCTTAGTTAGGGGAAGCTCCTACAATGAGCAGTTCTTC. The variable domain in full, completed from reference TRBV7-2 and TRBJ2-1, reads GAGVSQSPSNKVTEKGKDVELRCDPISGHTALYWYRQSLGQGLEFLIYFQGNSAPDKSGLPSDRFSAERTGGSVSTLTIQRTQQEDSAVYLCASSLVRGSSYNEQFFGPGTRLTVL.

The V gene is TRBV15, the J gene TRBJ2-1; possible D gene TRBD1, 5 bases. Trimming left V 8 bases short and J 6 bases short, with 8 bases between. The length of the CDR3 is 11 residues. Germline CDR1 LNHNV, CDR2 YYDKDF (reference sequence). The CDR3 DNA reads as TGTGCCACCGGGGCGCTCAATGAGCAGTTCTTC. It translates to CATGALNEQFF.

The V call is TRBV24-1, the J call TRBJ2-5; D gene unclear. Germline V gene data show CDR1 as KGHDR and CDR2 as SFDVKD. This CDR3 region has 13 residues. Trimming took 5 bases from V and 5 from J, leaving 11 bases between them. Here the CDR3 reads CATSVPGLETQYF. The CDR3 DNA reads TGTGCCACCAGTGTGCCGGGTCTGGAGACCCAGTACTTC.

This CDR3 is CASSHLVSGASTEAFF. CDR3 nucleotides: TGCGCCAGCAGCCATCTGGTGTCAGGGGCGAGTACTGAAGCTTTCTTT. The rearrangement joins TRBV4-1 to TRBJ1-1; D perhaps matches TRBD1 (6 bases). CDR3 length: 16 amino acids. Trimming shortened V by 3 bases and J by 5 bases, and 19 bases separated the two germline ends. Germline lookup yields CDR1 MGHRA and CDR2 YSYEKL.

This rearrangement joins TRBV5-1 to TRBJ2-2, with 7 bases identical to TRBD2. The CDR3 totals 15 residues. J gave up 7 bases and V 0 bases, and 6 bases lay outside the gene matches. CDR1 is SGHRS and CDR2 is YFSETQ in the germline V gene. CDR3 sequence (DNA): TGCGCCAGCAGCTTGGCTGGGAGGGAAGTCGGGGAGCTGTTTTTT. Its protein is CASSLAGREVGELFF.

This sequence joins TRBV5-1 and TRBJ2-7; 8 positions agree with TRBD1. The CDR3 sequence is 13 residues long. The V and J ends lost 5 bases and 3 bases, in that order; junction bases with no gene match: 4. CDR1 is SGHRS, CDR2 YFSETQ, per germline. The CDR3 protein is CASSPGGVYEQYF. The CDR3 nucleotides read TGCGCCAGCAGTCCAGGGGGCGTCTACGAGCAGTACTTC.

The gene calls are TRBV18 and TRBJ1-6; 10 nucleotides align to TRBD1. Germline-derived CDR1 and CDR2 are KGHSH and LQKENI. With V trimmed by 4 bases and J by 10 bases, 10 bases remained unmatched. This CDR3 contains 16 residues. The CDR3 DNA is TGTGCCAGCTCACAATTTGCCGGGACAGGGGACTCACCCCTCCACTTT. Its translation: CASSQFAGTGDSPLHF.

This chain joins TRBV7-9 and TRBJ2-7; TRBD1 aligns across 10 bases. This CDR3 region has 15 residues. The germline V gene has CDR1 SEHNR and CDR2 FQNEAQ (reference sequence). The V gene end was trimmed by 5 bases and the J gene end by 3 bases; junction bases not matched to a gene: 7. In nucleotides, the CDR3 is TGTGCCAGCAGCATGACAGGGGGCGGTTTCTACGAGCAGTACTTC. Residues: CASSMTGGGFYEQYF.

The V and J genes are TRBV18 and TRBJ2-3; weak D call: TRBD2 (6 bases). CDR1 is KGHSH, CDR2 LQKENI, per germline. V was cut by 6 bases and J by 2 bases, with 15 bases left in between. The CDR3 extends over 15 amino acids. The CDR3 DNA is TGTGCCAGCTCTCCGCGGAGGGACTCCACAGATACGCAGTATTTT. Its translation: CASSPRRDSTDTQYF.

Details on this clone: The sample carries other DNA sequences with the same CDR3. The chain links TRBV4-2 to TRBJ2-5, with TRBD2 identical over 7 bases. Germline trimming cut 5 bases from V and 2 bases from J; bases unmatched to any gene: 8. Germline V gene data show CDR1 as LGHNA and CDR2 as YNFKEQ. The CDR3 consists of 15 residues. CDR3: CASSSIAGWQETQYF. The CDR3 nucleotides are TGTGCCAGCAGCTCCATAGCGGGTTGGCAAGAGACCCAGTACTTC.